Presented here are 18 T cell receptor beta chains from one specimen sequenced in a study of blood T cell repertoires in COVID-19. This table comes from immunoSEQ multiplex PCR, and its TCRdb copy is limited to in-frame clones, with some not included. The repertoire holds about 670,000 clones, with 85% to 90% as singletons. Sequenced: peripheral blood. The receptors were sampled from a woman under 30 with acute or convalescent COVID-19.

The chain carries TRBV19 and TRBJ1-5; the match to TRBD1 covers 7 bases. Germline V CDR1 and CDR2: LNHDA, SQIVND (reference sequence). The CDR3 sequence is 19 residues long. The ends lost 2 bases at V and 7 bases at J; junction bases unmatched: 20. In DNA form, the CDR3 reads TGTGCCAGTAGTATACACCCGTTTGATTCGCGACAGGGCAGGCAGCCCCAGCATTTT. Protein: CASSIHPFDSRQGRQPQHF.

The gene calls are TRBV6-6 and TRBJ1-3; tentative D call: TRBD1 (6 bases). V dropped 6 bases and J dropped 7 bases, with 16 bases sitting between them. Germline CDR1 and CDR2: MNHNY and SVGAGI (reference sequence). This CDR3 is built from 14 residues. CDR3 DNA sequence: TGTGCCAGCAGAGAAGGGGGTCTAAAGAACACCATATATTTT. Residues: CASREGGLKNTIYF.

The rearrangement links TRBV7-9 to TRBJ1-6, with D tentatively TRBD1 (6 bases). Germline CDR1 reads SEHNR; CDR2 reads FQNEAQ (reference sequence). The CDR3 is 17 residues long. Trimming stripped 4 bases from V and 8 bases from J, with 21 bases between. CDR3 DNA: TGTGCCAGCAGCTCACCCGGAGTGGGGGCACCCCATTCACCCCTCCACTTT. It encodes CASSSPGVGAPHSPLHF. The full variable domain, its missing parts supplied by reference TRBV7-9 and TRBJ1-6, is DTGVSQNPRHKITKRGQNVTFRCDPISEHNRLYWYRQTLGQGPEFLTYFQNEAQLEKSRLLSDRFSAERPKGSFSTLEIQRTEQGDSAMYLCASSSPGVGAPHSPLHFGNGTRLTVT.

CDR3 sequence (DNA): TGCGCCAGCAGCTCCACAGGGGATTCCCAAGAGACCCAGTACTTC. This gives the protein CASSSTGDSQETQYF. The chain carries TRBV5-1 and TRBJ2-5, with 7 bases that match TRBD1. Looked up from germline, CDR1 is SGHRS and CDR2 is YFSETQ. This CDR3 spans 15 amino acids. V was clipped by 3 bases and J by 1 base; unmatched bases: 6.

This chain's CDR3 is CASSKQGASLNTEAFF. The CDR3 DNA reads TGTGCCAGTAGTAAACAGGGGGCGTCATTGAACACTGAAGCTTTCTTT. The V gene is TRBV19, the J gene TRBJ1-1; the match to TRBD1 covers 9 bases. Germline CDR1 LNHDA, CDR2 SQIVND (reference sequence). V shed 4 bases, J shed 0 bases, and the junction held 6 bases outside the gene matches. The CDR3 totals 16 residues.

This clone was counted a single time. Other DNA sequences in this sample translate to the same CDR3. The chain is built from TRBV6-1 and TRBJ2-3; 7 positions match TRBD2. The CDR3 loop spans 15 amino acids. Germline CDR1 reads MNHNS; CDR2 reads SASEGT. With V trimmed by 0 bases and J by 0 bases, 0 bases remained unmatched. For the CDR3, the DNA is TGTGCCAGCAGTGAAGCGCGGGGGAGCACAGATACGCAGTATTTT. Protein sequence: CASSEARGSTDTQYF.

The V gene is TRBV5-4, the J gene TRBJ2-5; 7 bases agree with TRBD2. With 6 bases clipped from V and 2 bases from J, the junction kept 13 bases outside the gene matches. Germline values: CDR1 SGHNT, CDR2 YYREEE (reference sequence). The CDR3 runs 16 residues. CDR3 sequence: CASTRRWGGVQETQYF. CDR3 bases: TGTGCCAGCACCCGACGATGGGGGGGAGTACAAGAGACCCAGTACTTC.

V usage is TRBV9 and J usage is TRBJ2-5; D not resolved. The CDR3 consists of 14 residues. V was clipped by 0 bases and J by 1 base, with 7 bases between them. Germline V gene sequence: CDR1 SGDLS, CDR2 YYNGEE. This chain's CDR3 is CASSVGNTQETQYF. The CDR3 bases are TGTGCCAGCAGCGTAGGAAACACCCAAGAGACCCAGTACTTC.

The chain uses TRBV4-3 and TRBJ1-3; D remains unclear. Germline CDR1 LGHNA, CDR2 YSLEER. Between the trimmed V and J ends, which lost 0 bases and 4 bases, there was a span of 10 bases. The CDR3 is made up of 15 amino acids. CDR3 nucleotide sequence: TGCGCCAGCAGCCAAGACTTAATCGTGGGAAACACCATATATTTT. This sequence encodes CASSQDLIVGNTIYF.

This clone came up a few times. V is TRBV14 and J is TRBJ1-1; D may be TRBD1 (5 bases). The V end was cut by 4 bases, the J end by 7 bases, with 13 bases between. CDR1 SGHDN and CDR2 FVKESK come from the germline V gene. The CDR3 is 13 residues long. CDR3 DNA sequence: TGTGCCAGCAGCCGGTTGGACAAAAATGAAGCTTTCTTT. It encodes CASSRLDKNEAFF.

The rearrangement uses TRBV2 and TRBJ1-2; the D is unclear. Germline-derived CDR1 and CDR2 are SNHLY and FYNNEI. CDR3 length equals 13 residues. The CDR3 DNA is TGTGATACAAACTTGACAATCAACTATGGCTACACCTTC. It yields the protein CDTNLTINYGYTF.

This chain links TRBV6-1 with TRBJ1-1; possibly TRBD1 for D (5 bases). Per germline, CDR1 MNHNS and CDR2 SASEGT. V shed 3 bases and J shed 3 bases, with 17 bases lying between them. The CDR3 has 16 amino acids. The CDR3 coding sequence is TGTGCCAGCAGTGACCTAAACCGTGGGGCGGACACTGAAGCTTTCTTT. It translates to CASSDLNRGADTEAFF.

CDR3 sequence: CASSLGTGGTDTQYF. CDR3 sequence (DNA): TGTGCCAGCAGCTTGGGGACAGGGGGAACAGATACGCAGTATTTT. The V and J genes are TRBV11-3 and TRBJ2-3, with 11 bases that match TRBD1. The junction had 2 bases not matched to a gene; V was cut back by 3 bases and J by 3 bases. Germline loops: CDR1 SGHNT, CDR2 YENEEA. This CDR3 is built from 15 residues.

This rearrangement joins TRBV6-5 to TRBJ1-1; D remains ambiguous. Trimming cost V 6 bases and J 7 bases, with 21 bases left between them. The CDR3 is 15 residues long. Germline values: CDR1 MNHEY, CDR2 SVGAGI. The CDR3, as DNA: TGTGCCAGCAGCCTCTCGGGCGGGAATGGTGGTGAAGCTTTCTTT. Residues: CASSLSGGNGGEAFF.

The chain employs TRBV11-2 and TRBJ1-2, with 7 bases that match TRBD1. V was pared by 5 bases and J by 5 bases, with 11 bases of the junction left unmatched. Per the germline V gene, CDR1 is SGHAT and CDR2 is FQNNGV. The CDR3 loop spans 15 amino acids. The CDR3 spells CASSVSGQPKYGYTF. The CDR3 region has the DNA TGTGCCAGCAGCGTCTCGGGACAGCCAAAATATGGCTACACCTTC.

The CDR3 nucleotides read TGTGCCAGCAGCCCGGGACTAGTTCCGTTCTTC. It yields the protein CASSPGLVPFF. The chain couples TRBV5-5 to TRBJ2-1; 8 bases are shared with TRBD2. V shed 4 bases and J 15 bases; nucleotides not matched to a gene: 6. This CDR3 is built from 11 residues. Germline V lookup: CDR1 SGHKS, CDR2 YYEKEE (reference sequence).

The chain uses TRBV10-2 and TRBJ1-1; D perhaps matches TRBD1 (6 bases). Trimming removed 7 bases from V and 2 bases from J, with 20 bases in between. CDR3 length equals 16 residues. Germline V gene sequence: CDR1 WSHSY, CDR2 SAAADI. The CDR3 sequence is CASIQLGGSPNTEAFF. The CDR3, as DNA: TGCGCCAGCATCCAACTAGGGGGATCACCTAACACTGAAGCTTTCTTT.

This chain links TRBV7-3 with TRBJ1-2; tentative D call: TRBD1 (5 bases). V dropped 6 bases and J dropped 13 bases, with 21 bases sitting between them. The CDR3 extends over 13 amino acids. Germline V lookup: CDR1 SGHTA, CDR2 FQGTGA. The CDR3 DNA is TGTGCCAGCAGTGACGCCTGGGGCAGTCAGGTCACCTTC. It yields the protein CASSDAWGSQVTF.